This T cell receptor beta chain was obtained from a study of cytomegalovirus exposure and HLA in healthy donors (dated by TCRdb to the late 2010s). Turning to the overall study: An earlier analysis of about 530 of the donors reported 276 Gb of sequence data and 117 million unique TCR beta sequences obtained from about 200 million T cells. Four to six DR-DQ haplotypes were handled as single units for association and clustering, since linkage in the cohort was strong. In a later genetic analysis, genome-wide SNP genotypes for about 55% of the roughly 700 donors were used, and that subset was treated as a discovery cohort. Both class I and class II loci were covered by HLA typing, at four-digit resolution. Typing coverage differed by locus: A, B, C, DRB1 and DQB1 were typed in roughly 629-640 donors, DQA1 in roughly 510, DPA1 in around 600, and DPB1 in just under 490. Donor age, sex, ethnicity and CMV serostatus were compiled alongside the repertoire data. Every repertoire in the discovery cohort had been generated on one and the same sequencing platform. An earlier analysis of approximately 500 of the donors applied high-throughput TCR beta sequencing to assess whether each TCR beta V gene segment acted as functional or pseudogenic. High-throughput TCR immunosequencing, statistical association of individual TCRs with disease status, and machine learning were combined to predict cytomegalovirus infection status. The genetic ancestry cluster associated with self-reported Caucasian donors included about four fifths of the approximately 400 genotyped donors. Besides the first cohort of around 700 subjects, a separate validation cohort made up of 120 different subjects was used. The study aimed to test whether cataloging public T cell receptors could reveal signatures of past pathogen exposure. To study patterns of TCR occurrence, a later analysis re-analyzed previously published TCR beta repertoires from around 670 donors and added high-resolution HLA genotyping. Rather than drawing on any new phenotypic data, the later analysis identified candidate immune exposures from TCR beta sequences and the way those sequences occurred across donors. Around 330 gigabases of sequencing data and 91 million or so unique TCR sequences made up an early release that covered approximately 700 HLA-typed donors. The study profiled the T cell repertoires of under 850 subjects by immunosequencing and related them to cytomegalovirus serostatus. Among approximately 370 genotyped donors of the cohort, an average of roughly 230,000 unique TCR beta nucleotide sequences was sequenced per donor, of which approximately 18% were non-productive. The investigation overall reported the following: Most TCR sequences were seen in very few donors, while some public TCRs were found in many individuals. A further reported finding was that TCR beta sequences accurately predicted the HLA-A and HLA-B alleles for most subjects in the first cohort. Specific HLA alleles were associated with 15,000 to 20,000 TCR beta sequences at a false discovery rate of 0.05 in a later analysis. Because the 87-base-pair reads could not distinguish some IMGT-functional V segments, including TRBV6-2 and TRBV6-3, those segments were excluded. Because counts were too low, more than 15 rarely observed V segments, including chromosome 9 orphons, were left out of the earlier analysis of some 640 of the donors. Several of the top co-occurrence clusters appeared to be linked to parvovirus B19, influenza, CMV and Epstein-Barr virus, according to a later analysis. A later genetic analysis associated a missense DCLRE1C variant with V-gene and J-gene trimming of TCR beta chains, and an independent cohort replicated the association. Compared with the roughly 670-donor mean, donors in an Asian-associated ancestry cluster had fewer N-insertions in productive TCRs, according to a later genetic analysis. The study listed around 160 TCR beta chains as associated with cytomegalovirus. Presence/absence analyses assumed roughly uniform sequencing depth across donors, an assumption that may not hold. Because HLA typing was missing for some donors at each locus, association tests included only the typed subset. The authors suggested that the approach could potentially be generalized to other disease states and immunological phenotypes. Strong co-occurrence of HLA alleles, especially DR and DQ, made assigning TCR associations to individual alleles difficult. Three of the identified cytomegalovirus-associated TCR beta chains were confirmed in vitro to be specific for cytomegalovirus antigens. A later analysis found that TCR association rates varied across HLA loci, with DRB1 alleles showing the most associated TCRs and HLA-C alleles the fewest. Broadly in line with IMGT annotations, most TCR beta V segments showed up in productive rearrangements about 87% or about 30% of the time in an earlier analysis of around 600 of the donors. The classifier was reported to diagnose cytomegalovirus status with high specificity and sensitivity in both the original and validation cohorts. Correlated functional status among segregating V segments might reflect linkage disequilibrium, but an unknown experimental factor could not be ruled out. In a later analysis, HLA-associated TCR beta chains were found to be more clonally expanded and to have lower generation probabilities than equally common non-associated chains. For the cohort, immune exposure information was limited to CMV serostatus. Most CMV-associated TCR beta chains appeared to be HLA-restricted in a later analysis, and the HLA associations seemed to be driven largely by CMV exposure. A cluster of highly shared sequence variants was judged likely to represent a technical artifact of the sequencing pipeline. Only TCR beta chains were sequenced in this cohort, and the absence of alpha or paired-chain data limited detectable features.

Comments on this clone: The specificity of this receptor is unknown. No much larger clone is present one base from it, and per-base qualities are unavailable.

CDR1 and CDR2 are drawn from the germline V gene: SNHLY, FYNNEI. The CDR3 runs 16 amino acids, cysteine and phenylalanine included. Only CDR3 DNA remains: 48 bases, in frame from the first base. V loses 4 bases at its end and J loses 5 bases; junction bases beyond the gene matches: 10. The cohort comprised under 700 healthy bone marrow donors. Cohort members were all nominally healthy when sampled, although unrecorded immune exposures were likely present. The donor was CMV seronegative and belonged to the group of 380 or so seronegative cohort members. A peripheral blood sample was collected from each donor, and TCR beta sequencing was performed on peripheral blood mononuclear cells. Genomic DNA was extracted from the blood cell samples with the Qiagen DNeasy Blood Extraction Kit. Library generation was performed with the immunoSEQ multiplex PCR assay. For the multiplex PCR, a mixture combining 60 forward primers for TCR Vbeta segments and 13 reverse primers for TCR Jbeta segments was used. A multiplex PCR assay on genomic DNA amplified the CDR3 region of rearranged TCR beta genes. On the Illumina HiSeq System, the amplified TCR beta libraries were sequenced as 87-base-pair reads. Processing in the source paper ran as follows. A later analysis counted tens of millions of unique TCR beta chains across the 700 or so repertoires, and roughly 10 million of these chains were shared by at least two donors. A nearest-neighbor algorithm error-corrected the raw reads and collapsed the reads into unique sequences, merging closely related sequences to remove PCR and sequencing errors. V, D and J gene segments were assigned by aligning CDR3 sequences to IMGT reference sequences. Each retained sequence needed at least a six-nucleotide match to both a V gene segment and a J gene segment. A rearrangement was called productive if the CDR3 had no stop codons and remained in frame with V and J, and every other rearrangement was called non-productive. Following IMGT convention, CDR3 was defined as the stretch from the second conserved V-encoded cysteine up to the conserved J-encoded phenylalanine. In an earlier analysis of more than 550 of the donors, sequences lacking an unambiguous match to a single V gene segment were excluded. An earlier analysis of several hundred of the donors called V segments functional above 56.7% productive rearrangements and segregating when the between-donor standard deviation exceeded 5%. To diagnose cytomegalovirus status from the catalog of TCR beta chain sequences, a statistical classification framework was built. A later analysis assigned V and J genes by comparing TCR nucleotide sequences with IMGT/GENE-DB human TR gene sequences. Using the TCRdist pipeline, a later analysis assigned CDR3 sequences along with most-parsimonious VDJ recombination scenarios. A later analysis defined each TCR beta chain by its CDR3 amino acid sequence plus V-gene family, and excluded reads lacking a unique V-gene family. To address suspected cross-contamination and a sequencing artifact, a later analysis removed 550 to 750 highly shared, low-generation-probability nucleotide sequences. A later analysis calculated a clonal expansion index for each public chain from normalized within-repertoire ranks of inferred template counts. In a later analysis, generation probabilities were computed with a VDJ recombination model fitted to out-of-frame rearrangements, and the resulting probabilities were checked against IGoR. In a later analysis, hypergeometric tests were used to score TCR-TCR, TCR-HLA and TCR-CMV co-occurrence, with a repertoire-size bias correction applied to TCR pairs. To estimate false discovery rates, a later analysis permuted the HLA or CMV assignments 20 times. In a later analysis, co-occurring TCRs were grouped using DBSCAN, with TCRdist sequence similarity added in when clustering inside HLA-allele-positive subsets. Repertoires with fewer than 30,000 or more than 120,000 public chains were left out of co-occurrence clustering, as were a handful of repertoires with anomalous nucleotide sharing. Held by TCRdb, this immuneACCESS table contains in-frame sequences only and omits some clones. Under half of the omission traces to an unresolved V gene where checked; the cause of the rest is unknown. The D gene and trimming were derived from the DNA, and the V and J assignments and clone size from that table. This sample comprises 180,000 or so clones, around 80% of them detected only once. Of the sample, approximately 1.3% is held by the ten largest clones.

The chain was built from TRBV2 and TRBJ2-1; a stretch of 8 junction bases matches TRBD2. This receptor was identified in a man between 18 and 29 years old in good health and CMV-seronegative. The sample was PBMCs. The CDR3 region: CASSGGSGIVDNEQFF. In nucleotides, the sequence is TGTGCCAGCAGTGGGGGTAGCGGGATCGTAGACAATGAGCAGTTCTTC.